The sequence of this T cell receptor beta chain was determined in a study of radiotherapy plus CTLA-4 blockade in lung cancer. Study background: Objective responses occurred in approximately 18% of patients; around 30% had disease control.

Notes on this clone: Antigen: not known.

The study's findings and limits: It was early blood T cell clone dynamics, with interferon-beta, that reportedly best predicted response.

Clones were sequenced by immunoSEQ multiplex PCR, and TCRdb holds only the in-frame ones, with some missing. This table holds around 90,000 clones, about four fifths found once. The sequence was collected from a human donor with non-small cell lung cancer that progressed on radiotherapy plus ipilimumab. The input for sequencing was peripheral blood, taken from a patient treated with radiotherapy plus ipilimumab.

The CDR3 here is CASSQSGMGSYEQYF. The DNA for the CDR3 is TGTGCCAGCAGTCAGAGCGGGATGGGGTCCTACGAGCAGTACTTC. The chain is built from TRBV4-2 and TRBJ2-7, with TRBD2 matching 7 bases. This CDR3 contains 15 residues. The V segment lost 6 bases and the J segment 1 base; nucleotides outside the gene matches: 9. CDR1 is LGHNA and CDR2 is YNFKEQ in the germline V gene.